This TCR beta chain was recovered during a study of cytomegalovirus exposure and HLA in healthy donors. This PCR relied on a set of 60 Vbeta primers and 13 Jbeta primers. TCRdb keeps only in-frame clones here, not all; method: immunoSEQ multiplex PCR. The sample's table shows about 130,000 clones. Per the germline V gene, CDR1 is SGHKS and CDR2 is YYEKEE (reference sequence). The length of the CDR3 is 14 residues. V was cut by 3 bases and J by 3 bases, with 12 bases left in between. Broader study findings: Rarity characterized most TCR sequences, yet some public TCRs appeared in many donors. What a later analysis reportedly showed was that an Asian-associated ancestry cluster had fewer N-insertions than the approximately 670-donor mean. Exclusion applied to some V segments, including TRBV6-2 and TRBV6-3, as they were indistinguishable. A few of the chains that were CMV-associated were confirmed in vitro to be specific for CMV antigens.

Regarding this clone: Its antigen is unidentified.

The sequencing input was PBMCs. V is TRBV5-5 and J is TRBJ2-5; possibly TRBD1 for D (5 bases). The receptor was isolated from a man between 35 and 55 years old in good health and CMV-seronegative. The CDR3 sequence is CASSSLRGKETQYF. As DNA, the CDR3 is TGTGCCAGCAGCTCGCTTAGGGGTAAAGAGACCCAGTACTTC.